This T cell receptor (beta chain) emerged from a study of T cells in Graves' hyperthyroidism and ophthalmopathy. This clonotype appeared many times. TCR beta CDR3 sequences were amplified from RNA transcripts. When the TCR CDR3 underwent first-round RT-PCR, the HTBI primer set was used. In TCRdb, the multiplex PCR reads were re-called with MiXCR into one record per CDR3 protein. The sample consists of around 500,000 distinct CDR3 sequences, approximately 15% of them appearing once. CDR3 length: 15 residues. The V and J ends lost 5 bases and 10 bases, in that order; junction bases with no gene match: 10. Germline CDR1 and CDR2: MNHNS and SASEGT.

The chain employs TRBV6-1 and TRBJ2-1; 11 nucleotides line up with TRBD2. The sequence came from a woman under 30 with Graves' hyperthyroidism. Sequencing was performed on blood. The CDR3, as DNA: TGTGCCAGCAGTCCGCTAGCGGGGGGAGGCTCAGAGCAGTTCTTC. Residues: CASSPLAGGGSEQFF.